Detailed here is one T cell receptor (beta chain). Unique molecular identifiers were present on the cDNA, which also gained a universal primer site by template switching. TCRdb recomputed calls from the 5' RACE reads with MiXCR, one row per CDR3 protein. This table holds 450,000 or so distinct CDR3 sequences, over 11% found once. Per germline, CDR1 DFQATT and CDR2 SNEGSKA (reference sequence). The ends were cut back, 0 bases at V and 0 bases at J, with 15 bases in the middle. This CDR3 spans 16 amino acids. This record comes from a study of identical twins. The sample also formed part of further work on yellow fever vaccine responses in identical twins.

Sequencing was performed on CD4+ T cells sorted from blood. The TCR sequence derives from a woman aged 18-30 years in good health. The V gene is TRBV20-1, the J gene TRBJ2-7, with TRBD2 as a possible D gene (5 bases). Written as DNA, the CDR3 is TGCAGTGCTAGAGATCCCGCTCGGGGTGACTCCTACGAGCAGTACTTC. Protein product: CSARDPARGDSYEQYF.